The following is a T cell receptor (beta chain) sequence with its context. Which antigen it targets is not known. Within one base of it there is no much larger clone, and no base qualities were kept. The sample is drawn from a study of T cell clonotyping in hematopoietic cell transplantation (dated by TCRdb to 2020 to 2022). Turning to the overall study: In the study, more than 120 blood samples were gathered from 40 or so consecutive transplant recipients and their related donors. Recruitment of patients ran from September 2015 to early 2017, and follow-up continued until late 2020 or until death.

V was cut back by 6 bases and J by 1 base, leaving a gap of 12 bases between them. CDR3 length: 15 amino acids, cysteine to phenylalanine. The kept DNA is CDR3 alone, 45 bases in frame from the first base. The germline V gene (reference sequence) provides CDR1 MNHNY and CDR2 SVGAGI. Beyond this particular receptor, the publication reports: Broader posttransplant TCR repertoire diversity was predicted by donor and pretransplant recipient Inverse Simpson Index values. Recipient TCR diversity fell after transplant, with pathologically expanded clonotypes rising progressively from day 30 to day 180. The sample size was limited, and CD4 and CD8 repertoire contributions could not be separated because cells were not sorted. Overlap with donor repertoires was found for only a small fraction of recipient repertoires, with over 97% found to appear de novo at the given depth.

Explained via the paper, the time point label denotes: 30 days after allo-HCT. Blood samples were obtained from recipients approximately 28 days before transplant and at days 30, 100 and 180 after transplant. Using Nuclei Lysis Solution, genomic DNA was extracted from unfractionated peripheral blood mononuclear cells that were either fresh or cryopreserved. The immunoSEQ assay, a bias-controlled multiplex PCR using V- and J-specific primers, was used to amplify TCR beta CDR3 regions from genomic DNA. A second PCR step added a proprietary barcode and Illumina adapter sequences to the CDR3 amplicons. An Illumina MiSeq instrument was used for sequencing of the CDR3 libraries. On the study's bioinformatics: immunoSEQ Analyzer 3.0 was used for export and quality control, with R Bioconductor and Immunarch used for downstream analyses. Only productive rearrangements in the normalized downsampled data set went into calculating the repertoire metrics. In the normalized cohort, clonotypes with more than 5 templates were defined as pathologically expanded. The Inverse Simpson Index served as the measure of repertoire diversity. CMV-specificity analyses were carried out on the non-normalized data set to capture all clonotypes. Entries here come from immuneACCESS through TCRdb and include only in-frame sequences with V and J called. Some clones fail to appear in such tables; in the studies checked, an unresolved V gene covers under half of the shortfall, and the cause of the remainder is unknown. The DNA gave D and trimming, while V, J and clone size come from that table. The sample table contains approximately 9,700 clones; only one count was recorded for around four fifths of them. 8.5% to 9% of the sample rests with the top ten.

Sequences were derived from PBMCs, sampled 30 days after allogeneic stem cell transplant. This TCR came from a female patient aged 35-55 years who had an allogeneic stem cell transplant from a related donor, so T cells may come from the graft donor. Some clones in this sample may be carry-over from other donors' samples. The rearrangement joined TRBV6-6 to TRBJ2-2; the D gene remains uncertain. The nucleotides are TGTGCCAGCAGATCCGGAACTGTGAACACCGGGGAGCTGTTTTTT. This translates into CASRSGTVNTGELFF.